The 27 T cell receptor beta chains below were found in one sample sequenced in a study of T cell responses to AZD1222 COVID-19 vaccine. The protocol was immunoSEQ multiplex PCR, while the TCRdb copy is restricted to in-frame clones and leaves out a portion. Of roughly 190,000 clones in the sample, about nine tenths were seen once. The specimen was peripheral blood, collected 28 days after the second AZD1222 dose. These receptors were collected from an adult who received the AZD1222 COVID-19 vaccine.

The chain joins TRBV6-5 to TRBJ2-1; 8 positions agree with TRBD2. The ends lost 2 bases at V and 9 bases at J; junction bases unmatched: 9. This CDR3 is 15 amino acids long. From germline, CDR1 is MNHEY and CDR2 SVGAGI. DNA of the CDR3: TGTGCCAGCAGTTACCTTAGCGGGACGGCGGGTGAGCAGTTCTTC. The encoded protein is CASSYLSGTAGEQFF.

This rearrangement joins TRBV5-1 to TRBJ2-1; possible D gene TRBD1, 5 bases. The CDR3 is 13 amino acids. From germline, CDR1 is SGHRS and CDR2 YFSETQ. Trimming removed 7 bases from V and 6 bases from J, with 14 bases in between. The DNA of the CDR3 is TGCGCCAGCTCCTTTCACAGGAGCAATGAGCAGTTCTTC. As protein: CASSFHRSNEQFF.

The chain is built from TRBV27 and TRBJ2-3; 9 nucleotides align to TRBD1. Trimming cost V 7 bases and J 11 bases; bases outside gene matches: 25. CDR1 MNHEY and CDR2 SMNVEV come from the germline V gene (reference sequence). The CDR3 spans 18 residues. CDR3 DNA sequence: TGTGCCAGCATATATCACAATTCCGGGACAGGGCCTTCTAGCCGGCAGTATTTT. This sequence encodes CASIYHNSGTGPSSRQYF.

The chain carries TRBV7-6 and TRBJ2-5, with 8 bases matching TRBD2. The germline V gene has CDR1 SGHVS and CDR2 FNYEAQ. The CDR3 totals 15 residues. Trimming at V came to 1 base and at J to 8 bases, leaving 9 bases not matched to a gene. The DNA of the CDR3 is TGTGCCAGCAGCTTAGATGAACTAGCGGTCATAACCCAGTACTTC. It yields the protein CASSLDELAVITQYF.

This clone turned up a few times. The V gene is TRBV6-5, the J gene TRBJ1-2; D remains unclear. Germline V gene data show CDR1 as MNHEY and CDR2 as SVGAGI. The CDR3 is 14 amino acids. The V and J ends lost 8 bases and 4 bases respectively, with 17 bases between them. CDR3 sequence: CASRPGGIPYGYTF. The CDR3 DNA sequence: TGTGCCAGCCGGCCGGGAGGGATCCCCTATGGCTACACCTTC.

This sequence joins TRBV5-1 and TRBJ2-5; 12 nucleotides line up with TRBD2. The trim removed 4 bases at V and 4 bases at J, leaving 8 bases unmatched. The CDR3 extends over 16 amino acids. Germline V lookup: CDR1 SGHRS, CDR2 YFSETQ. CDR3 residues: CASSTRLAGVGETQYF. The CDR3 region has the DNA TGCGCCAGCAGCACCAGACTAGCGGGAGTGGGAGAGACCCAGTACTTC.

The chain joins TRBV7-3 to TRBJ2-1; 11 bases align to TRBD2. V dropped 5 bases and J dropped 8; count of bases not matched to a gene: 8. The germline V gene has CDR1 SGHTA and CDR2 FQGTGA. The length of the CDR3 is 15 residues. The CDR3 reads CASSETSGSKDEQFF. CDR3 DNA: TGTGCCAGCAGCGAAACTAGCGGGAGTAAAGATGAGCAGTTCTTC.

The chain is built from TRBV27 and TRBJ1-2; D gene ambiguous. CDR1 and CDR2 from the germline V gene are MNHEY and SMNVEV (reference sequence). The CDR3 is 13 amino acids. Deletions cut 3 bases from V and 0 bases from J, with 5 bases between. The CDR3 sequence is CASSLGTNYGYTF. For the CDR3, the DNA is TGTGCCAGCAGTTTGGGGACTAACTATGGCTACACCTTC.

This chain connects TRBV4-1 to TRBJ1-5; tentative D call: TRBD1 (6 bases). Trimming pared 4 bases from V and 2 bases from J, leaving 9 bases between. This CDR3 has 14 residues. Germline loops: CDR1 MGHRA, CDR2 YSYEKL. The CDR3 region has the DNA TGCGCCAGCAGCCGCCGACAGGGCAATCAGCCCCAGCATTTT. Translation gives CASSRRQGNQPQHF.

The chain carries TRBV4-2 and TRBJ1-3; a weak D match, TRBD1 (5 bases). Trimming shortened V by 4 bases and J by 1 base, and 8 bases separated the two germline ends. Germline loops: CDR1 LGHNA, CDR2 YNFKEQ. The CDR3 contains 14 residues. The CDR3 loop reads CASSREGSGNTIYF. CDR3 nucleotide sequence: TGTGCCAGCAGCCGCGAGGGGTCTGGAAACACCATATATTTT.

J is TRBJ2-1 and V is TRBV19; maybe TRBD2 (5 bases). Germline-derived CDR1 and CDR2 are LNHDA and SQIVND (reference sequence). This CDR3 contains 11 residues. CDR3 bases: TGTGCTAGCGCCTCCTACAATGAGCAGTTCTTC. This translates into CASASYNEQFF.

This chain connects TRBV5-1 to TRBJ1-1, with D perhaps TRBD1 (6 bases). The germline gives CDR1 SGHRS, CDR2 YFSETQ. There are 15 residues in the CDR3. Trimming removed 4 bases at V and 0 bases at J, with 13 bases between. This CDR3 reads CASSPGQLVNTEAFF. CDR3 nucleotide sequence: TGCGCCAGCAGCCCAGGACAGCTAGTGAACACTGAAGCTTTCTTT.

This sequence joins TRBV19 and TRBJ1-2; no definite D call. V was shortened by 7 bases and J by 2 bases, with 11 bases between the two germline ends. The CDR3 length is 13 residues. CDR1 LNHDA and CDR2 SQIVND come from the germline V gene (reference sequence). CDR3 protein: CASNTDLNYGYTF. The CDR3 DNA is TGTGCCAGTAACACGGATCTCAACTATGGCTACACCTTC.

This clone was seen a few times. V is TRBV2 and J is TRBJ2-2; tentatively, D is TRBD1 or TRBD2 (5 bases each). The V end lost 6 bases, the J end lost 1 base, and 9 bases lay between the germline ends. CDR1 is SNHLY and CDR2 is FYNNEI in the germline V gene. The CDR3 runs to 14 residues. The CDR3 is CASRGVLNTGELFF. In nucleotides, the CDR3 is TGTGCCAGCAGGGGGGTTTTGAACACCGGGGAGCTGTTTTTT. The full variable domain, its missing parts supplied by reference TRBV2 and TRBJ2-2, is EPEVTQTPSHQVTQMGQEVILRCVPISNHLYFYWYRQILGQKVEFLVSFYNNEISEKSEIFDDQFSVERPDGSNFTLKIRSTKLEDSAMYFCASRGVLNTGELFFGEGSRLTVL.

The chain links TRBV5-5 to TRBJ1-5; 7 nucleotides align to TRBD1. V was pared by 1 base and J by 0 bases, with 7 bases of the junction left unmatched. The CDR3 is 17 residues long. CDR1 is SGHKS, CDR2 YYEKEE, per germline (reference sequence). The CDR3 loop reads CASSLRGQLNSNQPQHF. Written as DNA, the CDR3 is TGTGCCAGCAGCTTGAGGGGACAGCTAAATAGCAATCAGCCCCAGCATTTT.

CDR3 sequence reads: CASSSPKQGGETQYF. For the CDR3, the DNA is TGTGCCAGCAGCTCCCCCAAACAGGGAGGAGAGACCCAGTACTTC. The chain employs TRBV7-6 and TRBJ2-5, with D perhaps matching TRBD1 or TRBD2 (6 bases each). V was cut by 4 bases and J by 4 bases, with 16 bases left in between. In germline, CDR1 is SGHVS, CDR2 FNYEAQ. The CDR3 runs to 15 residues.

The CDR3 reads CASSPGTATYEQYF. CDR3 nucleotides: TGTGCCAGCAGCCCCGGGACCGCAACCTACGAGCAGTACTTC. V usage is TRBV7-6 and J usage is TRBJ2-7, with D perhaps being TRBD1 or TRBD2 (5 bases each). The CDR3 loop spans 14 amino acids. Germline V gene data show CDR1 as SGHVS and CDR2 as FNYEAQ. Between the trimmed V and J ends, which lost 5 bases and 2 bases, there was a span of 13 bases.

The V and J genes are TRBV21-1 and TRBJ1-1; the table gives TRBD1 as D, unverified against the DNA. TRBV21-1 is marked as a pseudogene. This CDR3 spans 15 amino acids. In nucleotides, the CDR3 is TGTGCCAGCAGCCCTGACAGGGTTAAGAACACTGAAGCTTTCTTT. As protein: CASSPDRVKNTEAFF.

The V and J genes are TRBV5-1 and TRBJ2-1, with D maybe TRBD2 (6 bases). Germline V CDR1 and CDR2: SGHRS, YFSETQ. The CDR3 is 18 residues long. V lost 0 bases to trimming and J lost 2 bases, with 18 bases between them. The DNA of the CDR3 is TGCGCCAGCAGCTTGGGGGACTTGCCCCTACAACCCTACAATGAGCAGTTCTTC. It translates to CASSLGDLPLQPYNEQFF. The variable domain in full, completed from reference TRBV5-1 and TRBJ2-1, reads KAGVTQTPRYLIKTRGQQVTLSCSPISGHRSVSWYQQTPGQGLQFLFEYFSETQRNKGNFPGRFSGRQFSNSRSEMNVSTLELGDSALYLCASSLGDLPLQPYNEQFFGPGTRLTVL.

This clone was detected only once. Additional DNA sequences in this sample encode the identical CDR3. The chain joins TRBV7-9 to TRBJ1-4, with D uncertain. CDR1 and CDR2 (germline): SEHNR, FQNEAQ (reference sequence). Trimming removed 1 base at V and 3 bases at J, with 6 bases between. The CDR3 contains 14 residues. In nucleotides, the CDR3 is TGTGCCAGCAGCTTAGGGCAAGCTAATGAAAAACTGTTTTTT. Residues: CASSLGQANEKLFF.

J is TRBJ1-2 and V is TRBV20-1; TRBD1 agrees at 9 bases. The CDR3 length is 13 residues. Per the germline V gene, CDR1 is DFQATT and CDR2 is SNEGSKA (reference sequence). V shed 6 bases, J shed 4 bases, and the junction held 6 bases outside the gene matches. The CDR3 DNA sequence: TGCAGTGCAAGTTGGACAGGGGCCTATGGCTACACCTTC. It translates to CSASWTGAYGYTF.

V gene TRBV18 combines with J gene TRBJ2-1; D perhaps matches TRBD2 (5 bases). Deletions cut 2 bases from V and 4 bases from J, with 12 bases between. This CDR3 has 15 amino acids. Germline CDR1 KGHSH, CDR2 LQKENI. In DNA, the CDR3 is TGTGCCAGCTCACCAATCGCGGGCCCATACAATGAGCAGTTCTTC. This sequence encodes CASSPIAGPYNEQFF. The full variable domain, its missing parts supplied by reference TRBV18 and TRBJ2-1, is NAGVMQNPRHLVRRRGQEARLRCSPMKGHSHVYWYRQLPEEGLKFMVYLQKENIIDESGMPKERFSAEFPKEGPSILRIQQVVRGDSAAYFCASSPIAGPYNEQFFGPGTRLTVL.

CDR3 sequence reads: CAISEGAGGANTEAFF. The CDR3 DNA sequence: TGTGCCATCAGTGAGGGGGCAGGGGGCGCGAACACTGAAGCTTTCTTT. The V and J genes are TRBV10-3 and TRBJ1-1; 8 nucleotides line up with TRBD1. Germline V gene lookup returns CDR1 ENHRY and CDR2 SYGVKD. The CDR3 spans 16 residues. V was pared by 2 bases and J by 1 base, with 6 bases of the junction left unmatched.

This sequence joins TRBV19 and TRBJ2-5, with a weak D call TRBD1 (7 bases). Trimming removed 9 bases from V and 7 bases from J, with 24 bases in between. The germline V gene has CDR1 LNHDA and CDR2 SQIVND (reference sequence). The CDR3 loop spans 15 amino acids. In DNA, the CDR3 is TGTGCCAGCTCCCCTAGCCAGGGGGGTTTCGGGACCCAGTACTTC. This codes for CASSPSQGGFGTQYF.

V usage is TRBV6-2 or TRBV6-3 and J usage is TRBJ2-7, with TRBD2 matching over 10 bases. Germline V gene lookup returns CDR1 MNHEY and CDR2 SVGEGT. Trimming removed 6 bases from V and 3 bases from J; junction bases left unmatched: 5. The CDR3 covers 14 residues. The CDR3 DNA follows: TGTGCCAGCAGCCCAGCGGGGGGGAGCTACGAGCAGTACTTC. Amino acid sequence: CASSPAGGSYEQYF.

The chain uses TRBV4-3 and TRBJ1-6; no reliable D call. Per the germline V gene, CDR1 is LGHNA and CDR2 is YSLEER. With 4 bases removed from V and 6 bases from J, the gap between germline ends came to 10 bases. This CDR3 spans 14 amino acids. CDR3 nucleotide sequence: TGCGCCAGCAGCCTTCGCCCGGGTAATTCACCCCTCCACTTT. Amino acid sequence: CASSLRPGNSPLHF.

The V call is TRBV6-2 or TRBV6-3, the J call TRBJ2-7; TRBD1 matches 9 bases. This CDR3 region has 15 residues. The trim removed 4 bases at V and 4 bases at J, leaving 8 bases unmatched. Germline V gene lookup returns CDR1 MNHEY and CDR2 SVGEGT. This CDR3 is CASSSSGTGTYEQYF. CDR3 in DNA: TGTGCCAGCAGTTCGTCCGGGACAGGGACTTACGAGCAGTACTTC.